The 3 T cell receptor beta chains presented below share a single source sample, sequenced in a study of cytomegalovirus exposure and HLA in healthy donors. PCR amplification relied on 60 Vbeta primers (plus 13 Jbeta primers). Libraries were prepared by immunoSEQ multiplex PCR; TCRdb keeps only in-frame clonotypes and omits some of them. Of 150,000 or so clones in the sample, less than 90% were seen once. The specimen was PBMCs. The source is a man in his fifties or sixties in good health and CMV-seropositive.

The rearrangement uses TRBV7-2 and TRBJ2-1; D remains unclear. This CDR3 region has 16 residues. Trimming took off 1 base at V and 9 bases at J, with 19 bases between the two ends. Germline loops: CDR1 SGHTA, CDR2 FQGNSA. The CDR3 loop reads CASSLGGTLRWSEQFF. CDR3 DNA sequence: TGTGCCAGCAGCTTAGGAGGCACGTTAAGGTGGAGTGAGCAGTTCTTC.

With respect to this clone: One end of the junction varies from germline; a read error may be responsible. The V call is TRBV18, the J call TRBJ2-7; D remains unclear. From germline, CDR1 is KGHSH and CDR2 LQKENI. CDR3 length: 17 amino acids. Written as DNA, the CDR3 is TGTGCCAGCCCACCACCTAGTGGGCATACAAGCTCCTACGAGCAGTACTTC. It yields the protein CASPPPSGHTSSYEQYF.

CDR3 DNA sequence: TGTGCCAGCTCACCATTCCAGGACAGGGAAGGAAAAGCTTTCTTT. It is translated as CASSPFQDREGKAFF. The chain joins TRBV18 to TRBJ1-1; 8 bases map to TRBD1. Losses at the gene ends were 2 bases for V and 9 bases for J; bases not matched to a gene: 11. Germline CDR1 KGHSH, CDR2 LQKENI. The CDR3 runs to 15 residues. Filled out from reference TRBV18 and TRBJ1-1, the complete variable domain reads NAGVMQNPRHLVRRRGQEARLRCSPMKGHSHVYWYRQLPEEGLKFMVYLQKENIIDESGMPKERFSAEFPKEGPSILRIQQVVRGDSAAYFCASSPFQDREGKAFFGQGTRLTVV.